Below are 25 T cell receptor beta chains sequenced from a single sample in a study of T cell responses to AZD1222 COVID-19 vaccine. TCRdb's copy holds only in-frame clones and misses some; the assay was immunoSEQ multiplex PCR. The sample holds 20,000 to 30,000 clones, over 75% seen once. Material: peripheral blood, obtained 28 days after the second AZD1222 dose. All receptors come from an adult who received the AZD1222 COVID-19 vaccine.

This chain joins TRBV5-1 and TRBJ1-1; D perhaps matches TRBD1 (5 bases). The CDR3 sequence is 14 residues long. CDR1 and CDR2 from the germline V gene are SGHRS and YFSETQ. V was shortened by 3 bases and J by 3 bases, with 12 bases between the two germline ends. The CDR3 DNA reads as TGCGCCAGCAGCTCAGAACCGGGGGACACTGAAGCTTTCTTT. Translation: CASSSEPGDTEAFF.

The V call is TRBV7-2, the J call TRBJ1-1; 7 bases are a match to TRBD1. CDR1 SGHTA and CDR2 FQGNSA come from the germline V gene. V shed 1 base and J 8 bases; nucleotides not matched to a gene: 4. CDR3 length equals 13 residues. CDR3 sequence (DNA): TGTGCCAGCAGCTTAGTGGCAGGGGGGGAAGCTTTCTTT. It encodes CASSLVAGGEAFF.

The V and J genes are TRBV5-4 and TRBJ2-1, with TRBD1 identical over 9 bases. V lost 4 bases to trimming and J lost 5 bases; unmatched junction nucleotides: 10. CDR3 length: 16 residues. The germline gives CDR1 SGHNT, CDR2 YYREEE (reference sequence). CDR3 protein: CASSPARQGGNNEQFF. DNA of the CDR3: TGTGCCAGCAGCCCAGCAAGACAGGGGGGTAACAATGAGCAGTTCTTC.

The chain couples TRBV19 to TRBJ2-7; 9 positions agree with TRBD2. The CDR3 runs 16 residues. V lost 9 bases, J lost 0 bases, and 12 bases stayed unmatched. CDR1 is LNHDA, CDR2 SQIVND, per germline (reference sequence). In nucleotides, the CDR3 is TGTGCCAGCCGGGGGGTTAGCGGGGGCCACTCCTACGAGCAGTACTTC. It codes for CASRGVSGGHSYEQYF.

Only a few counts were recorded for this clone. The chain recombines TRBV5-1 with TRBJ1-5; D is ambiguous. Trimming removed 0 bases from V and 2 bases from J, with 9 bases in between. From germline, CDR1 is SGHRS and CDR2 YFSETQ. The CDR3 has 15 amino acids. CDR3 sequence: CASSLVPGGNQPQHF. In nucleotides, the CDR3 is TGCGCCAGCAGCTTGGTTCCAGGCGGCAATCAGCCCCAGCATTTT.

The chain has TRBV19 and TRBJ2-7, with 15 bases aligning to TRBD2. Germline assignment: CDR1 LNHDA and CDR2 SQIVND (reference sequence). The CDR3 spans 17 residues. Trimming cost V 4 bases and J 1 base; bases outside gene matches: 5. CDR3 amino acids: CASSKGTSGGSSYEQYF. The CDR3 nucleotides are TGTGCCAGTAGTAAGGGGACTAGCGGGGGGTCTTCCTACGAGCAGTACTTC.

The rearrangement joins TRBV9 to TRBJ2-1; D remains ambiguous. The V gene's germline CDR1 is SGDLS and CDR2 YYNGEE. V was cut by 0 bases and J by 0 bases, with 16 bases left in between. This CDR3 has 18 amino acids. CDR3 bases: TGTGCCAGCAGCGTAGGATTTTCGGAGCCGAGCTCCTACAATGAGCAGTTCTTC. It codes for CASSVGFSEPSSYNEQFF. Full variable domain (outside the CDR3, taken from reference TRBV9 and TRBJ2-1): DSGVTQTPKHLITATGQRVTLRCSPRSGDLSVYWYQQSLDQGLQFLIQYYNGEERAKGNILERFSAQQFPDLHSELNLSSLELGDSALYFCASSVGFSEPSSYNEQFFGPGTRLTVL.

This chain links TRBV28 with TRBJ1-2; D perhaps matches TRBD1 (5 bases). Trimming shortened V by 3 bases and J by 8 bases, and 16 bases separated the two germline ends. CDR1 is MDHEN, CDR2 SYDVKM, per germline. This CDR3 has 14 amino acids. The CDR3 nucleotides are TGTGCCAGCAGTTTGATGACAGTCGGTATGGGCTACACCTTC. This codes for CASSLMTVGMGYTF.

The V call is TRBV27, the J call TRBJ2-5; D is ambiguous. Per the germline V gene, CDR1 is MNHEY and CDR2 is SMNVEV (reference sequence). The V gene lost 0 bases and the J gene lost 2 bases, with 7 bases spanning the gap. The CDR3 is 14 amino acids. CDR3 residues: CASSLSPAQETQYF. In DNA form, the CDR3 reads TGTGCCAGCAGTTTATCTCCAGCGCAAGAGACCCAGTACTTC.

This sequence joins TRBV10-3 and TRBJ2-2; the match to TRBD1 covers 10 bases. With 8 bases clipped from V and 6 bases from J, the junction kept 0 bases outside the gene matches. CDR1 and CDR2 (germline): ENHRY, SYGVKD. The CDR3 loop spans 12 amino acids. The DNA for the CDR3 is TGTGCCATCGGACAGGGGGCCGGGGAGCTGTTTTTT. This encodes CAIGQGAGELFF.

The V gene is TRBV28, the J gene TRBJ1-2, with a possible D match to TRBD1 (5 bases). CDR3 length: 14 residues. Looked up from germline, CDR1 is MDHEN and CDR2 is SYDVKM. The ends were cut back, 4 bases at V and 2 bases at J, with 11 bases in the middle. CDR3 sequence (DNA): TGTGCCAGCAGTTCTTTGGGGGAAAACTATGGCTACACCTTC. This gives the protein CASSSLGENYGYTF.

J is TRBJ1-3 and V is TRBV4-1, with TRBD1 matching 8 bases. Per the germline V gene, CDR1 is MGHRA and CDR2 is YSYEKL. The CDR3 is 17 residues long. Trimming at V came to 4 bases and at J to 4 bases, leaving 12 bases not matched to a gene. This CDR3 is CASSPYPGQGAGNTIYF. CDR3 bases: TGCGCCAGCAGCCCATACCCAGGACAGGGAGCCGGAAACACCATATATTTT.

The J gene is TRBJ1-2, the V gene TRBV9; 7 bases map to TRBD1. Germline-derived CDR1 and CDR2 are SGDLS and YYNGEE. This CDR3 contains 14 residues. V lost 5 bases to trimming and J lost 8 bases; unmatched junction nucleotides: 12. DNA for the CDR3: TGTGCCAGCAGGAGGGGGGACAGTACACGCGGCTACACCTTC. Its translation: CASRRGDSTRGYTF. The whole variable domain, remainder taken from reference TRBV9 and TRBJ1-2, is DSGVTQTPKHLITATGQRVTLRCSPRSGDLSVYWYQQSLDQGLQFLIQYYNGEERAKGNILERFSAQQFPDLHSELNLSSLELGDSALYFCASRRGDSTRGYTFGSGTRLTVV.

The chain carries TRBV3-1 (or the pseudogene TRBV3-2) and TRBJ2-2, with 7 bases fitting TRBD2. Germline CDR1 and CDR2: LGHDT and YNNKEL (reference sequence). The CDR3 loop spans 17 amino acids. The V segment lost 4 bases and the J segment 5 bases; nucleotides outside the gene matches: 13. DNA for the CDR3: TGTGCCAGCAGCCGACCTCTGGGGCGGGGGACTACCGGGGAGCTGTTTTTT. Protein sequence: CASSRPLGRGTTGELFF.

V gene TRBV7-2 combines with J gene TRBJ2-3; a weak D match, TRBD1 (5 bases). The CDR3 has 13 amino acids. Germline-derived CDR1 and CDR2 are SGHTA and FQGNSA. Trimming left V 4 bases short and J 3 bases short, with 8 bases between. The DNA for the CDR3 is TGTGCCAGCAGCTCCAGGGTAACAGATACGCAGTATTTT. Translated, it gives CASSSRVTDTQYF.

This chain uses TRBV6-1 with TRBJ1-5; the D gene is possibly TRBD1 (5 bases). Germline CDR1 MNHNS, CDR2 SASEGT. Trimming stripped 0 bases from V and 6 bases from J, with 12 bases between. This CDR3 has 15 amino acids. CDR3 protein: CASSEALGATQPQHF. DNA of the CDR3: TGTGCCAGCAGTGAAGCGCTTGGGGCAACTCAGCCCCAGCATTTT.

The rearrangement joins TRBV7-9 to TRBJ1-2, with 7 nucleotides matching TRBD1. The germline CDR1 and CDR2 sequences are SEHNR and FQNEAQ (reference sequence). The length of the CDR3 is 14 residues. With 5 bases clipped from V and 2 bases from J, the junction kept 5 bases outside the gene matches. CDR3 sequence (DNA): TGTGCCAGCAGCCCCCCGGGACAGAACTATGGCTACACCTTC. It yields the protein CASSPPGQNYGYTF.

This clone was seen a single time. CDR3 in amino acids: CASSLTTGNYGYTF. In DNA form, the CDR3 reads TGCGCCAGCAGCCTTACGACAGGCAACTATGGCTACACCTTC. The chain recombines TRBV5-1 with TRBJ1-2, with D maybe TRBD1 (6 bases). Trimming left V 4 bases short and J 2 bases short, with 12 bases between. CDR1 is SGHRS, CDR2 YFSETQ, per germline. The CDR3 sequence is 14 residues long.

The gene calls are TRBV19 and TRBJ2-3, with unresolved D. The CDR3 is 15 residues long. V lost 3 bases, J lost 1 base, and 11 bases lay in between. Germline V gives CDR1 LNHDA, CDR2 SQIVND (reference sequence). CDR3 DNA: TGTGCCAGTAGTATGTTGGGATTCGGCACAGATACGCAGTATTTT. The encoded protein is CASSMLGFGTDTQYF.

This clone was detected only once. The chain carries TRBV5-4 and TRBJ1-2; D unresolved. Germline V gene data show CDR1 as SGHNT and CDR2 as YYREEE (reference sequence). This CDR3 comprises 15 residues. The V and J ends lost 0 bases and 7 bases respectively, with 16 bases between them. CDR3 in DNA: TGTGCCAGCAGCTTGGAGTCCCCACTTGGTCGTGGCTACACCTTC. The encoded protein is CASSLESPLGRGYTF. The full variable domain, with the rest looked up from reference TRBV5-4 and TRBJ1-2, is ETGVTQSPTHLIKTRGQQVTLRCSSQSGHNTVSWYQQALGQGPQFIFQYYREEENGRGNFPPRFSGLQFPNYSSELNVNALELDDSALYLCASSLESPLGRGYTFGSGTRLTVV.

The chain carries TRBV7-2 and TRBJ2-7; a weak D match, TRBD1 (5 bases). This CDR3 has 14 residues. The germline gives CDR1 SGHTA, CDR2 FQGNSA. Between the trimmed V and J ends, which lost 6 bases and 2 bases, there was a span of 14 bases. The DNA of the CDR3 is TGTGCCAGCAGTAGGACAAACGGGCCCTACGAGCAGTACTTC. Its translation: CASSRTNGPYEQYF.

The rearrangement links TRBV2 to TRBJ1-3; perhaps TRBD1 as D (6 bases). Trimming took off 6 bases at V and 0 bases at J, with 6 bases between the two ends. This CDR3 region has 13 residues. Germline V gene data show CDR1 as SNHLY and CDR2 as FYNNEI. The CDR3 here is CASRGASGNTIYF. The CDR3 coding sequence is TGTGCCAGCAGGGGGGCCTCTGGAAACACCATATATTTT.

The rearrangement uses TRBV6-5 and TRBJ1-4, with D possibly TRBD1 on 6 matching bases. CDR1 MNHEY and CDR2 SVGAGI come from the germline V gene. Trimming shortened V by 0 bases and J by 7 bases, and 15 bases separated the two germline ends. The CDR3 contains 16 residues. The DNA for the CDR3 is TGTGCCAGCAGTTACTCGAGAGACAGGTCTCGTGAAAAACTGTTTTTT. This codes for CASSYSRDRSREKLFF.

This sequence joins TRBV7-8 and TRBJ1-1, with a weak D call TRBD1 (5 bases). The CDR3 covers 14 residues. The germline gives CDR1 SGHVS, CDR2 FQNEAQ. V shed 3 bases and J shed 3 bases, with 11 bases lying between them. Here the CDR3 DNA reads TGTGCCAGCAGCTTGTGGGGCCTAGACACTGAAGCTTTCTTT. It is translated as CASSLWGLDTEAFF.

Details on this clone: The junction differs from germline at one of its ends, possibly a read error. The V call is TRBV6-5, the J call TRBJ1-2; D perhaps matches TRBD1 (6 bases). Looked up from germline, CDR1 is MNHEY and CDR2 is SVGAGI. The CDR3 runs to 13 residues. CDR3 sequence reads: CASKGDTNSGYTF. For the CDR3, the DNA is TGTGCCAGCAAGGGGGACACAAACTCTGGCTACACCTTC.